The 20 T cell receptor beta chains below come from one sample, sequenced in a study. TCRdb used MiXCR to reprocess the 5' RACE reads, holding one entry per CDR3 protein. The table lists tens of thousands of distinct CDR3 sequences, around 25% of them singletons, with 3.2% in the top ten. Sequencing was done on a sample of tumor-infiltrating naive CD4+ T cells sorted from the breast tumor. Subset here: naive CD4+ T cells, CD4+CD45RA+CD25-. The origin of the receptors is a female donor with breast cancer.

This clonotype occurred many times. The rearrangement uses TRBV27 and TRBJ2-3; unclear D gene. From germline, CDR1 is MNHEY and CDR2 SMNVEV (reference sequence). This CDR3 is built from 13 residues. V lost 4 bases and J lost 2, with 7 bases in between. The CDR3 here is CASSSTYTDTQYF. As DNA, the CDR3 is TGTGCCAGCAGTTCCACCTACACAGATACGCAGTATTTT.

As concerns this clonotype: The junction differs from germline at one of its ends, possibly a read error. The chain links TRBV7-2 to TRBJ2-1; 11 bases are a match to TRBD2. Germline values: CDR1 SGHTA, CDR2 FQGNSA. The CDR3 spans 15 residues. The chain's CDR3 is CASSGGLAVYNEQSF. The DNA of the CDR3 is TGTGCCAGCAGCGGGGGACTAGCGGTTTACAATGAGCAGTCCTTC.

This clonotype was found once. The rearrangement uses TRBV5-1 and TRBJ2-3; 9 nucleotides align to TRBD1. This CDR3 has 14 residues. Germline V CDR1 and CDR2: SGHRS, YFSETQ. Trimming took 6 bases from V and 5 from J; bases not matched to a gene: 7. This chain's CDR3 is CASNLQGAEDTQYF. The CDR3 region has the DNA TGCGCCAGCAACTTACAGGGGGCGGAAGATACGCAGTATTTT.

The V and J genes are TRBV5-1 and TRBJ2-4; the D call may be TRBD1 or TRBD2 (5 bases each). The germline V gene encodes CDR1 SGHRS and CDR2 YFSETQ. This CDR3 is 12 amino acids long. Trimming shortened V by 4 bases and J by 6 bases, and 8 bases separated the two germline ends. Written as DNA, the CDR3 is TGCGCCAGCAGCCGGGACGGAAACATTCAGTACTTC. It codes for CASSRDGNIQYF.

This chain links TRBV7-3 with TRBJ2-7, with no clear D. Germline V gene sequence: CDR1 SGHTA, CDR2 FQGTGA. The V end was cut by 1 base, the J end by 2 bases, with 9 bases between. The length of the CDR3 is 14 residues. The CDR3 region has the DNA TGTGCCAGCAGCTTAATTCGACTTACCTACGAGCAGTACTTC. Translating it yields CASSLIRLTYEQYF. Full variable domain (rest looked up from reference TRBV7-3 and TRBJ2-7): GAGVSQTPSNKVTEKGKYVELRCDPISGHTALYWYRQSLGQGPEFLIYFQGTGAADDSGLPNDRFFAVRPEGSVSTLKIQRTERGDSAVYLCASSLIRLTYEQYFGPGTRLTVT.

In this sample, this clonotype turned up a few times. V is TRBV7-8 and J is TRBJ1-3, with 7 bases fitting TRBD1. The CDR3 sequence is 16 residues long. Trimming removed 5 bases from V and 2 bases from J; junction bases left unmatched: 9. Germline CDR1 reads SGHVS; CDR2 reads FQNEAQ. DNA of the CDR3: TGTGCCAGCAGCCACAGACAGGGAAGGACTGGAAACACCATATATTTT. It translates to CASSHRQGRTGNTIYF. The complete variable domain, with remaining parts taken from reference TRBV7-8 and TRBJ1-3, reads GAGVSQSPRYKVAKRGQDVALRCDPISGHVSLFWYQQALGQGPEFLTYFQNEAQLDKSGLPSDRFFAERPEGSVSTLKIQRTQQEDSAVYLCASSHRQGRTGNTIYFGEGSWLTVV.

The table lists this clonotype with many counts. The rearrangement links TRBV5-1 to TRBJ2-3; TRBD2 matches at 10 bases. This CDR3 region has 16 residues. The germline gives CDR1 SGHRS, CDR2 YFSETQ. V gave up 4 bases and J gave up 1 base; unmatched junction bases: 6. CDR3 nucleotide sequence: TGCGCCAGCAGCCCCCCTGGGACTAGCGGCACAGATACGCAGTATTTT. This gives the protein CASSPPGTSGTDTQYF.

The chain combines TRBV24-1 with TRBJ1-5; D not certain. Germline assignment: CDR1 KGHDR and CDR2 SFDVKD. This CDR3 contains 14 residues. Trimming took off 1 base at V and 1 base at J, with 4 bases between the two ends. In nucleotides, the CDR3 is TGTGCCACCAGTGATTTCGGGAGCAATCAGCCCCAGCATTTT. Translation gives CATSDFGSNQPQHF.

This rearrangement joins TRBV5-1 to TRBJ2-3; D call uncertain. The CDR3 loop spans 14 amino acids. Trimming removed 0 bases from V and 3 bases from J, with 8 bases in between. The V gene's germline CDR1 is SGHRS and CDR2 YFSETQ. CDR3 sequence: CASSLADNTDTQYF. Written as DNA, the CDR3 is TGCGCCAGCAGCTTGGCCGACAATACAGATACGCAGTATTTT.

The J gene is TRBJ2-7, the V gene TRBV2, with no clear D. The CDR3 loop spans 13 amino acids. Trimming took 6 bases from V and 5 from J, leaving 14 bases between them. Germline CDR1 reads SNHLY; CDR2 reads FYNNEI. The CDR3, as DNA: TGTGCCAGCAGGCAGACCCGCCGGGACGAGCAGTACTTC. Encoded protein: CASRQTRRDEQYF.

A few counts support this clonotype. The rearrangement uses TRBV4-2 and TRBJ2-1; 12 positions match TRBD2. The V gene's germline CDR1 is LGHNA and CDR2 YNFKEQ. CDR3 length: 16 residues. The V and J ends lost 3 bases and 7 bases, in that order; junction bases with no gene match: 7. CDR3 region: CASSQGGLAGRNEQFF. DNA for the CDR3: TGTGCCAGCAGCCAGGGAGGACTAGCGGGAAGAAATGAGCAGTTCTTC.

The rearrangement links TRBV28 to TRBJ1-2, with D uncertain. CDR1 is MDHEN and CDR2 is SYDVKM in the germline V gene. This CDR3 has 13 residues. The ends were cut back, 7 bases at V and 7 bases at J, with 16 bases in the middle. CDR3 residues: CASNNYDLGGYTF. CDR3 DNA sequence: TGTGCCAGCAACAACTACGACTTGGGTGGCTACACCTTC.

This clonotype was seen only a few times. Likely a read error: the CDR3 ends without its conserved phenylalanine or tryptophan. The V gene is TRBV6-5, the J gene TRBJ1-6, with a weak D call TRBD1 (5 bases). Germline loops: CDR1 MNHEY, CDR2 SVGAGI. V shed 4 bases and J shed 10 bases, with 11 bases lying between them. The CDR3 extends over 13 amino acids. Here the CDR3 reads CASSSVQDSPLHV. CDR3 DNA: TGTGCCAGCAGTTCCGTACAGGACTCACCCCTCCACGTT.

At least ten counts were recorded for this clonotype. The chain uses TRBV29-1 and TRBJ1-6, with unresolved D. The CDR3 consists of 12 residues. Trimming left V 1 base short and J 6 bases short, with 4 bases between. Per the germline V gene, CDR1 is SQVTM and CDR2 is ANQGSEA. The CDR3 sequence is CSVEGGNSPLHF. The DNA of the CDR3 is TGCAGCGTTGAAGGCGGTAATTCACCCCTCCACTTT.

The CDR3 region is CASSIALVGSPLHF. The CDR3 DNA follows: TGTGCCAGCAGTATCGCCCTCGTGGGTTCACCCCTCCACTTT. V usage is TRBV12-3 or TRBV12-4 and J usage is TRBJ1-6; D not resolved. Between the trimmed V and J ends, which lost 5 bases and 9 bases, there was a span of 14 bases. CDR3 size: 14 residues.

The J gene is TRBJ2-3, the V gene TRBV7-6, with D perhaps matching TRBD1 (6 bases). Germline lookup yields CDR1 SGHVS and CDR2 FNYEAQ. Trimming removed 0 bases at V and 6 bases at J, with 16 bases between. The CDR3 extends over 16 amino acids. CDR3 protein: CASSLAQGQAGDTQYF. The CDR3 DNA reads TGTGCCAGCAGCTTAGCGCAGGGGCAGGCAGGGGATACGCAGTATTTT.

This clonotype was seen repeatedly, ten times or more. The CDR3 bases are TGTGCCAGCAGTGACTCTAAGGGATTAAAGGAAAAACTGTTTTTT. Residues: CASSDSKGLKEKLFF. The chain has TRBV12-3 or TRBV12-4 and TRBJ1-4; no clear D. V was cut by 5 bases and J by 8 bases, with 18 bases left in between. The CDR3 spans 15 residues.

This clonotype was recorded a few times. This rearrangement joins TRBV15 to TRBJ2-2; D not certain. The ends were cut back, 4 bases at V and 4 bases at J, with 19 bases in the middle. CDR3 length: 17 residues. Germline V gene sequence: CDR1 LNHNV, CDR2 YYDKDF (reference sequence). The CDR3 sequence is CATSTRRRSQFTGELFF. For the CDR3, the DNA is TGTGCCACCAGCACGCGCCGGCGGAGTCAATTCACCGGGGAGCTGTTTTTT.

This clonotype was seen ten or more times. The V call is TRBV5-1, the J call TRBJ2-3; D remains ambiguous. Trimming left V 0 bases short and J 6 bases short, with 11 bases between. Germline-derived CDR1 and CDR2 are SGHRS and YFSETQ. The length of the CDR3 is 14 residues. CDR3 in DNA: TGCGCCAGCAGCTTGGGCGGCCTCGGGGATACGCAGTATTTT. Its protein is CASSLGGLGDTQYF.

The rearrangement uses TRBV20-1 and TRBJ1-1; D is ambiguous. Trimming took 5 bases from V and 2 from J, leaving 15 bases between them. In germline, CDR1 is DFQATT, CDR2 SNEGSKA (reference sequence). The CDR3 has 14 amino acids. The CDR3 loop is CSAQAGKLNTEAFF. The CDR3 nucleotides are TGCAGTGCTCAGGCGGGAAAGTTAAACACTGAAGCTTTCTTT.